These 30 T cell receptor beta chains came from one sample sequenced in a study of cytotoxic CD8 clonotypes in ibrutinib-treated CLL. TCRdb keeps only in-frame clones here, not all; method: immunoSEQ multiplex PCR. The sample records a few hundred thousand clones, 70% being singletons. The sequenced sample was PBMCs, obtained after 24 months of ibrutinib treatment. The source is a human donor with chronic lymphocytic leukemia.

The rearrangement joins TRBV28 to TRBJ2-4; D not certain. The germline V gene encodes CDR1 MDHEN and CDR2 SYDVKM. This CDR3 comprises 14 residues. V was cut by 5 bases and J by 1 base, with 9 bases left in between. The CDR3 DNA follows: TGTGCCAGCAGTCCCAGGCTGGCCAAAAACATTCAGTACTTC. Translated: CASSPRLAKNIQYF.

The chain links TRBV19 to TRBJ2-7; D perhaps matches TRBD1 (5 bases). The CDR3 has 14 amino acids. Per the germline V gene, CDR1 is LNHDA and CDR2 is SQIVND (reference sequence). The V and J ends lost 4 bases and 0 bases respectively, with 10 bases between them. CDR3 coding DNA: TGTGCCAGTAGTAGGGGCGGAAGCTCCTACGAGCAGTACTTC. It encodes CASSRGGSSYEQYF.

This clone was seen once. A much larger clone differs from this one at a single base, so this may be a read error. CDR3 in amino acids: CASSISYEQYF. The CDR3 bases are TGTGCCAGCAGCATCTCCTACGAGCAGTACTTC. This chain uses TRBV11-2 with TRBJ2-7; D unclear. CDR1 is SGHAT and CDR2 is FQNNGV in the germline V gene. The CDR3 is 11 residues long. V lost 5 bases and J 0 bases, leaving 2 bases between the germline ends.

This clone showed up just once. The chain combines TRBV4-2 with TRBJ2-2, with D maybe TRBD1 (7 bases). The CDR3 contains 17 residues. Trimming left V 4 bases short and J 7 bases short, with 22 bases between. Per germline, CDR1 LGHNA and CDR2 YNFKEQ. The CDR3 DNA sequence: TGTGCCAGCAGCCTCAGGAGGGGGCGCAAAATGCACGGGGAGCTGTTTTTT. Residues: CASSLRRGRKMHGELFF.

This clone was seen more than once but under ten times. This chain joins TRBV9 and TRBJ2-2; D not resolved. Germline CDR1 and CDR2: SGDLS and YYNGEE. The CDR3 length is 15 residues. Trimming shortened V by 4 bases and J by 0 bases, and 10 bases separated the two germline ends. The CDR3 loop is CASSLRASNTGELFF. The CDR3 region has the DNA TGTGCCAGCAGCCTCCGGGCATCGAACACCGGGGAGCTGTTTTTT.

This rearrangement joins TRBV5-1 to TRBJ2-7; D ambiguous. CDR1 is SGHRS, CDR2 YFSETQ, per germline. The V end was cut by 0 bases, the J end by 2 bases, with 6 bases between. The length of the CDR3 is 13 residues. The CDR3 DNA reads TGCGCCAGCAGCTTGGTTCCAGCCTACGAGCAGTACTTC. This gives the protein CASSLVPAYEQYF.

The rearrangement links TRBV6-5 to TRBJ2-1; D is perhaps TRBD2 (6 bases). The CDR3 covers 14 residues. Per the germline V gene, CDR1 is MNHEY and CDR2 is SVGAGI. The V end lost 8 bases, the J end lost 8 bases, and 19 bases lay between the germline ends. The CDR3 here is CASQRLGRFDEQFF. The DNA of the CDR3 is TGTGCCAGCCAAAGACTAGGGAGGTTTGATGAGCAGTTCTTC.

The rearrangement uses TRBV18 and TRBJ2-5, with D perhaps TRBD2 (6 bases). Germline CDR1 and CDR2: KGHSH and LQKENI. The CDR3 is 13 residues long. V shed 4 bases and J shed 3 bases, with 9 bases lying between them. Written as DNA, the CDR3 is TGTGCCAGCTCACTTGGGAGGAAAGAGACCCAGTACTTC. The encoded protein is CASSLGRKETQYF.

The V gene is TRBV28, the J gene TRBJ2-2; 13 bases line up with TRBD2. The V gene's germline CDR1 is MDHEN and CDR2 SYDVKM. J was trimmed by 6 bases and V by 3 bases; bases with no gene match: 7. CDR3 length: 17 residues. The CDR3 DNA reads TGTGCCAGCAGTTTGAAACTAGCGGGAGGGCTTGCCGGGGAGCTGTTTTTT. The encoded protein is CASSLKLAGGLAGELFF. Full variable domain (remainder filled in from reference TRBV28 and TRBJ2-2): DVKVTQSSRYLVKRTGEKVFLECVQDMDHENMFWYRQDPGLGLRLIYFSYDVKMKEKGDIPEGYSVSREKKERFSLILESASTNQTSMYLCASSLKLAGGLAGELFFGEGSRLTVL.

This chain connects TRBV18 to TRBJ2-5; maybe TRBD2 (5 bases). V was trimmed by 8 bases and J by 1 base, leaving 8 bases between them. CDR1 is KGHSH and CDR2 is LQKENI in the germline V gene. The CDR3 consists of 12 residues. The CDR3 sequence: CASTGSQETQYF. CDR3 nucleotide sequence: TGTGCCAGCACGGGAAGCCAAGAGACCCAGTACTTC.

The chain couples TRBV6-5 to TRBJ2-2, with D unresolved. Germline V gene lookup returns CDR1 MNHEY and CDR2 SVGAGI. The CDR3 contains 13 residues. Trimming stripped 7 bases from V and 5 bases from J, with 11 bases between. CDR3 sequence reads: CASTEVLTGELFF. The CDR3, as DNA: TGTGCCAGCACCGAAGTGTTGACCGGGGAGCTGTTTTTT.

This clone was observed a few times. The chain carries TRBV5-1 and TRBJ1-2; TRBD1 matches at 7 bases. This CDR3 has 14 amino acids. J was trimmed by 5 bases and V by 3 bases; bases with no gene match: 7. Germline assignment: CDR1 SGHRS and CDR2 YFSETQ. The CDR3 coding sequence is TGCGCCAGCAGCTCCACAGGGGCGCGGTATGGCTACACCTTC. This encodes CASSSTGARYGYTF.

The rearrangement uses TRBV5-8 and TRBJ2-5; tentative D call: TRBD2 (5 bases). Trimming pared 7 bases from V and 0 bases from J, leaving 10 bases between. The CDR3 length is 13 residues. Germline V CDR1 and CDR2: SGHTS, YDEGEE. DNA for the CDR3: TGTGCCAGCGGTCCGGGGTACCAAGAGACCCAGTACTTC. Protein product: CASGPGYQETQYF.

CDR3: CASSTTGLAVTDTQYF. The CDR3 DNA sequence: TGTGCCAGTAGCACCACGGGACTAGCGGTTACAGATACGCAGTATTTT. The chain employs TRBV19 and TRBJ2-3, with 11 positions matching TRBD2. The CDR3 consists of 16 residues. Germline trimming cut 6 bases from V and 3 bases from J; bases unmatched to any gene: 8. The V gene's germline CDR1 is LNHDA and CDR2 SQIVND (reference sequence).

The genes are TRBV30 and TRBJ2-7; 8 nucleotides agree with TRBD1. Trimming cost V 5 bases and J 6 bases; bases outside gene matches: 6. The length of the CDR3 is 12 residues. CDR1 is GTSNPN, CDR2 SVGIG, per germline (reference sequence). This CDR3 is CAWGTGSREQYF. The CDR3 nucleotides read TGTGCCTGGGGGACAGGTTCCCGCGAGCAGTACTTC.

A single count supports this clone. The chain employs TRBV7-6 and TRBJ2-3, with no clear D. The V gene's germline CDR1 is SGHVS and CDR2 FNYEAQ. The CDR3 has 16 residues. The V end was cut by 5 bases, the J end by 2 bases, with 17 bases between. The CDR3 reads CASSPNGWVVTDTQYF. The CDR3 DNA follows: TGTGCCAGCAGCCCGAACGGGTGGGTGGTCACAGATACGCAGTATTTT.

CDR3 loop: CASSSTSGSYETQYF. CDR3 coding DNA: TGTGCCAGCAGCTCGACTAGCGGGAGCTATGAGACCCAGTACTTC. The chain has TRBV11-3 and TRBJ2-5, with TRBD2 matching 12 bases. Germline V gene data show CDR1 as SGHNT and CDR2 as YENEEA. The CDR3 is 15 residues long. Unmatched junction bases numbered 5, after V lost 4 bases and J lost 5 bases.

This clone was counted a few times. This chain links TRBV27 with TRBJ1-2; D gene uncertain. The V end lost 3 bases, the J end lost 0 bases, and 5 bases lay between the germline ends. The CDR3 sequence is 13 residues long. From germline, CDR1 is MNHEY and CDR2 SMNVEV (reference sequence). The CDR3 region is CASSLASNYGYTF. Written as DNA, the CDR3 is TGTGCCAGCAGTTTGGCCTCTAACTATGGCTACACCTTC.

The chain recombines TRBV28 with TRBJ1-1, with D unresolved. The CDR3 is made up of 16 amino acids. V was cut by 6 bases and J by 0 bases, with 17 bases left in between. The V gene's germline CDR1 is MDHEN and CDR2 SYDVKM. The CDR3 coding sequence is TGTGCCAGCAGCGAAACCGGGAGATACATGAACACTGAAGCTTTCTTT. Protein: CASSETGRYMNTEAFF.

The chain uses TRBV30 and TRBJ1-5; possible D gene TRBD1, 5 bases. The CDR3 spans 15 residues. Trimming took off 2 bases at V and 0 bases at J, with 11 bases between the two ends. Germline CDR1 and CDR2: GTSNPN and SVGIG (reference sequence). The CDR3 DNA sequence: TGTGCCTGGAGTCGGGGGGAACATAGCAATCAGCCCCAGCATTTT. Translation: CAWSRGEHSNQPQHF.

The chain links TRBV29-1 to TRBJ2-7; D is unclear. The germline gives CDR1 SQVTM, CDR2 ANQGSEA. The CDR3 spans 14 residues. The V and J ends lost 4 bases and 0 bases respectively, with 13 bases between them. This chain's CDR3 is CSVGSQRNSYEQYF. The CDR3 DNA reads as TGCAGCGTTGGATCCCAGCGCAACTCCTACGAGCAGTACTTC.

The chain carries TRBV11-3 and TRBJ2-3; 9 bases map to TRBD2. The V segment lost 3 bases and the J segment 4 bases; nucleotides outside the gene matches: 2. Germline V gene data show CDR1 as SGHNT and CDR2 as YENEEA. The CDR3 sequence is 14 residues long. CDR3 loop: CASSFSGSADTQYF. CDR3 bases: TGTGCCAGCAGCTTTAGCGGGAGTGCAGATACGCAGTATTTT.

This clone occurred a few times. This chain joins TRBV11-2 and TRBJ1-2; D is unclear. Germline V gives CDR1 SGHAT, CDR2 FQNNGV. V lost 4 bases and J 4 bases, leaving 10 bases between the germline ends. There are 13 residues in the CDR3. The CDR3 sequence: CASSSGRSYGYTF. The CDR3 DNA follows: TGTGCCAGCAGCTCGGGGAGATCCTATGGCTACACCTTC.

In nucleotides, the CDR3 is TGCGCCAGCAGCCCAAGTCTGGGGGTAGGGGAGCAGTACTTC. It encodes CASSPSLGVGEQYF. The J gene is TRBJ2-7, the V gene TRBV5-1; D tentatively fits TRBD1 or TRBD2 (5 bases each). Germline CDR1 reads SGHRS; CDR2 reads YFSETQ. Trimming pared 4 bases from V and 7 bases from J, leaving 18 bases between. CDR3 length: 14 residues.

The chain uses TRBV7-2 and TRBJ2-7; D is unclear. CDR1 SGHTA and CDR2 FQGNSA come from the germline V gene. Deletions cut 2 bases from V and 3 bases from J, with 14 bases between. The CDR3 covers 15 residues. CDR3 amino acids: CASSLIGSRFYEQYF. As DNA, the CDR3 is TGTGCCAGCAGCTTAATAGGGTCACGTTTCTACGAGCAGTACTTC.

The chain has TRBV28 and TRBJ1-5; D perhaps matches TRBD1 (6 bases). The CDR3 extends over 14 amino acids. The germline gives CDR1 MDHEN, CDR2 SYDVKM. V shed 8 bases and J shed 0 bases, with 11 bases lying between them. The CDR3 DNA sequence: TGTGCCAGCGAGGGACACCTTAGCAATCAGCCCCAGCATTTT. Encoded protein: CASEGHLSNQPQHF. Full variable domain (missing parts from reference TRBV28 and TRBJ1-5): DVKVTQSSRYLVKRTGEKVFLECVQDMDHENMFWYRQDPGLGLRLIYFSYDVKMKEKGDIPEGYSVSREKKERFSLILESASTNQTSMYLCASEGHLSNQPQHFGDGTRLSIL.

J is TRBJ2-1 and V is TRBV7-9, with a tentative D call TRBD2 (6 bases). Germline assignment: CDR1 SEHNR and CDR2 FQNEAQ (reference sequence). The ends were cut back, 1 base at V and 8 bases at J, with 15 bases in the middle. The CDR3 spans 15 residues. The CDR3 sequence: CASSLVGGMGDEQFF. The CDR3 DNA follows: TGTGCCAGCAGCTTAGTTGGCGGGATGGGAGATGAGCAGTTCTTC.

CDR3 coding DNA: TGTGCCAGCAGCTTAGCTAAATGGGGAAACCAAGAGACCCAGTACTTC. Translation: CASSLAKWGNQETQYF. The chain uses TRBV7-9 and TRBJ2-5; D gene uncertain. The ends were cut back, 0 bases at V and 0 bases at J, with 11 bases in the middle. The CDR3 is 16 amino acids. Germline assignment: CDR1 SEHNR and CDR2 FQNEAQ (reference sequence). Complete variable domain (other parts from reference TRBV7-9 and TRBJ2-5): DTGVSQNPRHKITKRGQNVTFRCDPISEHNRLYWYRQTLGQGPEFLTYFQNEAQLEKSRLLSDRFSAERPKGSFSTLEIQRTEQGDSAMYLCASSLAKWGNQETQYFGPGTRLLVL.

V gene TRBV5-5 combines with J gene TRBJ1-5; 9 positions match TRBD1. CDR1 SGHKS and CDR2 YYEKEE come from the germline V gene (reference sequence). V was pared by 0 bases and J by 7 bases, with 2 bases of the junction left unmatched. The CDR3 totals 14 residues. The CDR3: CASSLGTGVQPQHF. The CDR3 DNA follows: TGTGCCAGCAGCTTGGGGACAGGGGTACAGCCCCAGCATTTT.

The CDR3 nucleotides are TGTGCCAGCAGCTTGGGGGACAGGGGAGGGCAGCCCCAGCATTTT. Translation gives CASSLGDRGGQPQHF. This chain links TRBV5-6 with TRBJ1-5; 10 bases are a match to TRBD1. Germline CDR1 and CDR2: SGHDT and YYEEEE. The CDR3 contains 15 residues. V was pared by 0 bases and J by 7 bases, with 4 bases of the junction left unmatched.